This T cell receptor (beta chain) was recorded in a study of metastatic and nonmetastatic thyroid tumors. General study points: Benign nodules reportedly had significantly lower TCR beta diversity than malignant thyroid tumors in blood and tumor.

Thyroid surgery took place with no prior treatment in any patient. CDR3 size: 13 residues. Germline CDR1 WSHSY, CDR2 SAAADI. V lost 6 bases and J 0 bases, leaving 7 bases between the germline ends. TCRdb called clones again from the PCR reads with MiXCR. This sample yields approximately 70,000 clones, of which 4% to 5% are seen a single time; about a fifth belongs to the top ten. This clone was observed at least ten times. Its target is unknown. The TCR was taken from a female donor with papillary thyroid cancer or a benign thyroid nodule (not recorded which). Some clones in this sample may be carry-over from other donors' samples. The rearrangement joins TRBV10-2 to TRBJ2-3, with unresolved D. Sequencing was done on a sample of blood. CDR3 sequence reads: CASRPTSTDTQYF. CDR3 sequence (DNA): TGCGCCAGCAGGCCCACTAGCACAGATACGCAGTATTTT.